The 9 T cell receptor beta chains listed next were all sequenced from one sample in a study of blood T cell repertoires in COVID-19 (dated by TCRdb to about 2020). The receptor library was made with the immunoSEQ multiplex PCR assay. TCRdb took this table from immuneACCESS and kept in-frame rearrangements with V and J called. Such tables lack part of the clones; where checked against another copy, unresolved V genes explain under half of the gap, and the rest is unexplained. The sample table shows under 250,000 clones, and about 80% are seen once. The top ten clonotypes cover around 8.9% of the sample. What was sequenced was peripheral blood. The receptors here all came from a man older than 75 with acute or convalescent COVID-19.

CDR3 sequence: CASSGPAYGYTF. The CDR3 region has the DNA TGTGCCAGTAGCGGGCCAGCCTATGGCTACACCTTC. V and J are TRBV7-9 and TRBJ1-2; D uncertain. The ends were cut back, 9 bases at V and 4 bases at J, with 12 bases in the middle. CDR1 is SEHNR and CDR2 is FQNEAQ in the germline V gene (reference sequence). This CDR3 spans 12 amino acids.

This chain connects TRBV6-5 to TRBJ2-1; the D gene is possibly TRBD2 (6 bases). The CDR3 spans 15 residues. The V end lost 6 bases, the J end lost 4 bases, and 16 bases lay between the germline ends. The germline CDR1 and CDR2 sequences are MNHEY and SVGAGI. The CDR3 DNA follows: TGTGCCAGCAGCGATGGTTCTAGCGTATACAATGAGCAGTTCTTC. It translates to CASSDGSSVYNEQFF.

This chain's CDR3 is CSASRGGRGTGELFF. In nucleotides, the CDR3 is TGCAGTGCTAGTAGAGGCGGGAGGGGGACCGGGGAGCTGTTTTTT. The gene calls are TRBV20-1 and TRBJ2-2, with 9 bases matching TRBD2. The CDR3 sequence is 15 residues long. CDR1 and CDR2 from the germline V gene are DFQATT and SNEGSKA (reference sequence). With 3 bases clipped from V and 5 bases from J, the junction kept 7 bases outside the gene matches.

The chain uses TRBV28 and TRBJ1-4; 7 positions agree with TRBD1. Germline V gene sequence: CDR1 MDHEN, CDR2 SYDVKM. The V and J ends lost 3 bases and 2 bases, in that order; junction bases with no gene match: 6. The CDR3 length is 16 residues. CDR3 residues: CASSFLRQGTNEKLFF. As DNA, the CDR3 is TGTGCCAGCAGTTTTTTGAGACAGGGCACTAATGAAAAACTGTTTTTT. Using reference TRBV28 and TRBJ1-4 for the parts outside the CDR3, the full variable domain is DVKVTQSSRYLVKRTGEKVFLECVQDMDHENMFWYRQDPGLGLRLIYFSYDVKMKEKGDIPEGYSVSREKKERFSLILESASTNQTSMYLCASSFLRQGTNEKLFFGSGTQLSVL.

The chain is built from TRBV10-1 and TRBJ1-6; 8 nucleotides agree with TRBD1. The V gene's germline CDR1 is WNHNN and CDR2 SYGVQD (reference sequence). V dropped 4 bases and J dropped 6; count of bases not matched to a gene: 5. This CDR3 is built from 15 residues. The CDR3 spells CASSGLQGANSPLHF. In nucleotides, the CDR3 is TGCGCCAGCAGTGGACTGCAGGGGGCTAATTCACCCCTCCACTTT.

The rearrangement joins TRBV6-5 to TRBJ1-4, with 7 bases matching TRBD1. The CDR3 is 15 residues long. The V and J ends lost 4 bases and 2 bases, in that order; junction bases with no gene match: 4. Germline V gives CDR1 MNHEY, CDR2 SVGAGI. The CDR3: CASSLETGTNEKLFF. As DNA, the CDR3 is TGTGCCAGCAGTTTAGAGACAGGGACTAATGAAAAACTGTTTTTT.

This clone was counted once. V and J are TRBV24-1 and TRBJ2-1; 16 bases align to TRBD2. This CDR3 contains 19 residues. The germline V gene encodes CDR1 KGHDR and CDR2 SFDVKD. J was trimmed by 5 bases and V by 3 bases; bases with no gene match: 9. CDR3 in DNA: TGTGCCACCAGTGATCCCCCGGGACTAGCGGGAGGGCCAAACAATGAGCAGTTCTTC. It translates to CATSDPPGLAGGPNNEQFF.

The V and J genes are TRBV11-3 and TRBJ2-1; TRBD2 agrees at 10 bases. The CDR3 covers 14 residues. The V gene's germline CDR1 is SGHNT and CDR2 YENEEA. The V segment lost 5 bases and the J segment 9 bases; nucleotides outside the gene matches: 7. The CDR3 bases are TGTGCCAGCAGCCTGACTAGCGGGCCCAGTGAGCAGTTCTTC. It translates to CASSLTSGPSEQFF.

This chain's CDR3 is CASGSTGTGEGETQYF. In nucleotides, the CDR3 is TGTGCTAGTGGTTCGACTGGGACAGGGGAGGGAGAGACCCAGTACTTC. The chain links TRBV12-5 to TRBJ2-5; 10 bases are a match to TRBD1. The CDR3 is 16 amino acids. V lost 4 bases, J lost 4 bases, and 9 bases stayed unmatched. CDR1 and CDR2 (germline): LGHNT, FRNRAP.